This paragraph reports one TCR beta chain. This sample stems from a study of blood T cell repertoires in COVID-19. On the study more broadly: T cells, B-cell-depleted T cells, or PBMCs provided the cDNA or gDNA that served as material.

The repertoire was sequenced with immunoSEQ multiplex PCR; TCRdb's copy has only in-frame clones and lacks some. The sample carries tens of thousands of clones, 91% recorded once. V was cut by 6 bases and J by 4 bases, with 16 bases left in between. Germline CDR1 MNHEY, CDR2 SVGAGI. This CDR3 spans 15 amino acids. This rearrangement joins TRBV6-5 to TRBJ2-1, with D perhaps matching TRBD2 (5 bases). This TCR was sampled from a human donor with active COVID-19. The donor label of this sample is uncertain. Sequenced: peripheral blood. The CDR3 DNA reads as TGTGCCAGCAGCACTGGGAGTGGGGAGTACAATGAGCAGTTCTTC. Translated, it gives CASSTGSGEYNEQFF.